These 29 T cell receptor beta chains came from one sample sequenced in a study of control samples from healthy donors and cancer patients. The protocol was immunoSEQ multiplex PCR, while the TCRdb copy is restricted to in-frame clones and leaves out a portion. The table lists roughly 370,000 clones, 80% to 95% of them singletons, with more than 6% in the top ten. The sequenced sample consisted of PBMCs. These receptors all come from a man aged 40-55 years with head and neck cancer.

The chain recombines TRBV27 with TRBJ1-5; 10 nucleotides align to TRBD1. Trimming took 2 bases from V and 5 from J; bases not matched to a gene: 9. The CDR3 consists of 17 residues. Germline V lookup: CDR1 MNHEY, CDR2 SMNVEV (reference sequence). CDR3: CASSLGAGTGAYQPQHF. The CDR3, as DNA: TGTGCCAGCAGTTTAGGCGCCGGGACAGGGGCCTATCAGCCCCAGCATTTT.

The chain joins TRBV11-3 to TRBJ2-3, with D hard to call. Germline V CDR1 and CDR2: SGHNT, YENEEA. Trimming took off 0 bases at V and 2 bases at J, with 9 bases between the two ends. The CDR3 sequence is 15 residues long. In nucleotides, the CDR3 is TGTGCCAGCAGCTTAGAGGGCTCCTACACAGATACGCAGTATTTT. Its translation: CASSLEGSYTDTQYF.

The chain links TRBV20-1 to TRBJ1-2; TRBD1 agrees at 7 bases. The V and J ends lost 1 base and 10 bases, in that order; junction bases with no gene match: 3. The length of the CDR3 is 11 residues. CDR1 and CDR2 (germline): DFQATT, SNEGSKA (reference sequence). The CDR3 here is CSARGQGNYTF. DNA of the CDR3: TGCAGTGCTAGAGGACAGGGTAACTACACCTTC.

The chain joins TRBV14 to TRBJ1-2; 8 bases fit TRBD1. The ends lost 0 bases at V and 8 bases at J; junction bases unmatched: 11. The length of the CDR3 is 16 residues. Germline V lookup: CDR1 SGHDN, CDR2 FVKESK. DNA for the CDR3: TGTGCCAGCAGCCAAGATCAGGGGGCAGACAGGGACGGCTACACCTTC. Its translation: CASSQDQGADRDGYTF. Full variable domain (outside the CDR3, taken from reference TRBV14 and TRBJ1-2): EAGVTQFPSHSVIEKGQTVTLRCDPISGHDNLYWYRRVMGKEIKFLLHFVKESKQDESGMPNNRFLAERTGGTYSTLKVQPAELEDSGVYFCASSQDQGADRDGYTFGSGTRLTVV.

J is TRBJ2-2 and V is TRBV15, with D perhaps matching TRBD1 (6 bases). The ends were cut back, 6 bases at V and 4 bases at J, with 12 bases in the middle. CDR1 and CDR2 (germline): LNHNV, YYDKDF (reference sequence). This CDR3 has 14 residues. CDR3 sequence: CATRKIGGTGELFF. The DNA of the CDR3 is TGTGCCACCAGGAAAATAGGGGGCACCGGGGAGCTGTTTTTT. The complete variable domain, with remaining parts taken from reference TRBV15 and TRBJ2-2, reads DAMVIQNPRYQVTQFGKPVTLSCSQTLNHNVMYWYQQKSSQAPKLLFHYYDKDFNNEADTPDNFQSRRPNTSFCFLDIRSPGLGDTAMYLCATRKIGGTGELFFGEGSRLTVL.

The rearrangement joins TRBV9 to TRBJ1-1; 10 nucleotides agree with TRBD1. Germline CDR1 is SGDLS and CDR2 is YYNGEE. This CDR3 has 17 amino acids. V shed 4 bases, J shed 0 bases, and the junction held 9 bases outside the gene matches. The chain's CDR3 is CASSPVPGQGLNTEAFF. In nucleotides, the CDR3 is TGTGCCAGCAGCCCGGTCCCGGGACAGGGGTTGAACACTGAAGCTTTCTTT.

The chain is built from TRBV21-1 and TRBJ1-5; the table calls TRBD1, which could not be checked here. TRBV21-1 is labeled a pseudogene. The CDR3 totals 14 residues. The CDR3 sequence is CASSKEGVGQPQHF. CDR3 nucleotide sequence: TGTGCCAGCAGCAAAGAAGGGGTCGGACAGCCCCAGCATTTT.

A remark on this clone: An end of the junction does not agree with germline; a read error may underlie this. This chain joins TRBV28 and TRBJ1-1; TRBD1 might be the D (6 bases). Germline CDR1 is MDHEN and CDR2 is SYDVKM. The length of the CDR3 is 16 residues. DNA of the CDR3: TGTGCCAGCCTTAGGGGGGGGAGGGACTTCCCGAAGGTCTTCGTCTTT. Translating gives CASLRGGRDFPKVFVF. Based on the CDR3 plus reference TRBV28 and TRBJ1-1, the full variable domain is DVKVTQSSRYLVKRTGEKVFLECVQDMDHENMFWYRQDPGLGLRLIYFSYDVKMKEKGDIPEGYSVSREKKERFSLILESASTNQTSMYLCASLRGGRDFPKVFVFGQGTRLTVV.

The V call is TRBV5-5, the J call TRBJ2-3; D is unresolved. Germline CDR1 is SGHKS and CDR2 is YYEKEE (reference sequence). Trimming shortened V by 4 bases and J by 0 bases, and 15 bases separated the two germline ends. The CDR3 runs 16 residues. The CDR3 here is CASSTEDISSTDTQYF. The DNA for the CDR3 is TGTGCCAGCAGCACGGAAGACATTTCTAGCACAGATACGCAGTATTTT.

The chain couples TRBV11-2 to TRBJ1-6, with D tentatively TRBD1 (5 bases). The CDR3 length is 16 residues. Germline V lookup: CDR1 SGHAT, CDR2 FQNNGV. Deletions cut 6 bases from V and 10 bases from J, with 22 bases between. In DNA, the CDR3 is TGTGCCAGCAGTTATTCCCGGGACGCCGTTGCATCACCCCTCCACTTT. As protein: CASSYSRDAVASPLHF.

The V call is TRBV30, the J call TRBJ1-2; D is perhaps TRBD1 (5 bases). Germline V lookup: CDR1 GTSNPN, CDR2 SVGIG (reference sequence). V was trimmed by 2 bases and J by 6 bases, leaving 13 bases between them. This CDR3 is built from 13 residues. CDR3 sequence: CAWSPGPVDGYTF. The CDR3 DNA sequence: TGTGCCTGGAGTCCAGGGCCAGTCGATGGCTACACCTTC.

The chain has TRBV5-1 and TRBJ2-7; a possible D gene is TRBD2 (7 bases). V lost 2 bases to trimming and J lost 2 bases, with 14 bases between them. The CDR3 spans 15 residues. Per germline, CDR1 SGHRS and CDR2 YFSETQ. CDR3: CASSFAGARTYEQYF. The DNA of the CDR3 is TGCGCCAGCAGCTTCGCGGGGGCGCGAACCTACGAGCAGTACTTC.

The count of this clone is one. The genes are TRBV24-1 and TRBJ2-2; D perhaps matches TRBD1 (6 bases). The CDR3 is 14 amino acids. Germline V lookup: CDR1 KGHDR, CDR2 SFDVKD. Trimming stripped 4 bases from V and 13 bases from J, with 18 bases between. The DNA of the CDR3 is TGTGCCACCAGTGACTCTCTTCTAGACAGGAGGCTGTTTTTT. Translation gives CATSDSLLDRRLFF.

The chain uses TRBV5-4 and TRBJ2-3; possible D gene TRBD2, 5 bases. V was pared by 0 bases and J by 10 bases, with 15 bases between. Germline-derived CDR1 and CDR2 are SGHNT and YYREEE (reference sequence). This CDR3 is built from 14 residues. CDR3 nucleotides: TGTGCCAGCAGCTTGGGCGACGCGGGCGTTGCGCAGTATTTT. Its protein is CASSLGDAGVAQYF.

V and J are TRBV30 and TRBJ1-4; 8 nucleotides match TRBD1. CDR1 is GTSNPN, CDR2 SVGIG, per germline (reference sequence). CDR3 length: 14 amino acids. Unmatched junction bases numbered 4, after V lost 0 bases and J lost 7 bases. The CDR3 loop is CAWSVKQGGEKLFF. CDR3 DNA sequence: TGTGCCTGGAGTGTGAAACAGGGGGGTGAAAAACTGTTTTTT.

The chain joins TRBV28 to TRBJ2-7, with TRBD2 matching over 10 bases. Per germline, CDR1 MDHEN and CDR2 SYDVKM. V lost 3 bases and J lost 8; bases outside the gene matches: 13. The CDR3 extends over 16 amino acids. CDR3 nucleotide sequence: TGTGCCAGCAGTTTGGGGCTAGCGGGGGTTAGATCAAAGCAGTACTTC. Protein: CASSLGLAGVRSKQYF.

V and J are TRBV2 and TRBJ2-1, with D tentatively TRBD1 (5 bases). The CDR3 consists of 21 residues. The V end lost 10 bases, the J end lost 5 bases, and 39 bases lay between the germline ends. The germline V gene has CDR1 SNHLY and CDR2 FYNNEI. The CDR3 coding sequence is TGTGCCATCACAACCCTACGACCCAGTATATTGGGGCAGAGCTTAAACAATGAGCAGTTCTTC. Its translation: CAITTLRPSILGQSLNNEQFF.

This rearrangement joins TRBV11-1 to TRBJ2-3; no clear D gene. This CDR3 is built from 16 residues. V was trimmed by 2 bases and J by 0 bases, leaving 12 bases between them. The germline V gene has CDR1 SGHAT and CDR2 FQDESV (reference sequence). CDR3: CASSLNPAPSTDTQYF. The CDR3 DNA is TGTGCCAGCAGCTTAAATCCGGCTCCTAGCACAGATACGCAGTATTTT.

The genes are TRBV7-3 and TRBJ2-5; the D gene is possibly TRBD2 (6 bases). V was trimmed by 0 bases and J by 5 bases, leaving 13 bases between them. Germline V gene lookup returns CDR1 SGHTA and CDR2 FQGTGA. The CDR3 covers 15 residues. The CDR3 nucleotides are TGTGCCAGCAGCTTAACGGGACTCCCGTCGGAGACCCAGTACTTC. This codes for CASSLTGLPSETQYF.

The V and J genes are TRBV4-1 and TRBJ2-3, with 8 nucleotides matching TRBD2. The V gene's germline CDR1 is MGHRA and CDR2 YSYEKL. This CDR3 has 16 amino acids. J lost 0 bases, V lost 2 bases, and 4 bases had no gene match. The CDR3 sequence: CASSQKGLASTDTQYF. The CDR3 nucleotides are TGCGCCAGCAGCCAAAAAGGACTAGCCAGCACAGATACGCAGTATTTT.

CDR3 sequence (DNA): TGTGCCAGCAGTTCAGGACAGGCGAATCGAGCTTTCTTT. Residues: CASSSGQANRAFF. The V gene is TRBV28, the J gene TRBJ1-1, with 7 nucleotides matching TRBD1. With V trimmed by 4 bases and J by 10 bases, 9 bases remained unmatched. Germline V gene lookup returns CDR1 MDHEN and CDR2 SYDVKM. The CDR3 consists of 13 residues. Full variable domain (rest looked up from reference TRBV28 and TRBJ1-1): DVKVTQSSRYLVKRTGEKVFLECVQDMDHENMFWYRQDPGLGLRLIYFSYDVKMKEKGDIPEGYSVSREKKERFSLILESASTNQTSMYLCASSSGQANRAFFGQGTRLTVV.

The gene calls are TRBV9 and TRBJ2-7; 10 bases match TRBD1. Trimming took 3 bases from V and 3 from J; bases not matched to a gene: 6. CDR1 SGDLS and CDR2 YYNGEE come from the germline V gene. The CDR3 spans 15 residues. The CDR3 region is CASSARQGAIYEQYF. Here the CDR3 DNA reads TGTGCCAGCAGCGCGAGACAGGGGGCAATCTACGAGCAGTACTTC.

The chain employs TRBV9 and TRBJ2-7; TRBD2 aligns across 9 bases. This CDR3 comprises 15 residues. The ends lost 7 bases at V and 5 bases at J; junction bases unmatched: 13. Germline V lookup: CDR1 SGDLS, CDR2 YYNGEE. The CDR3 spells CASSRGNSGRHEQYF. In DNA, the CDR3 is TGTGCCAGCTCCCGAGGGAATAGCGGGAGACACGAGCAGTACTTC.

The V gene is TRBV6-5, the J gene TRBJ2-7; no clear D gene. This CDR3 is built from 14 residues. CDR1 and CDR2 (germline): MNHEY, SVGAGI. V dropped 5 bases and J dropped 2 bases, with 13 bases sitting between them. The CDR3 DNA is TGTGCCAGCAGTCTAAATCGTCTGGCCTACGAGCAGTACTTC. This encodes CASSLNRLAYEQYF.

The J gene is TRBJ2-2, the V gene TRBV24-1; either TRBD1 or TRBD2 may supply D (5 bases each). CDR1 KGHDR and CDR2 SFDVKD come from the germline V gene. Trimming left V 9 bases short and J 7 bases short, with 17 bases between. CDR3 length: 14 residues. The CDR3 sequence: CATSGTALVGELFF. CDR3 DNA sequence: TGTGCCACCTCCGGGACCGCGTTAGTCGGGGAGCTGTTTTTT.

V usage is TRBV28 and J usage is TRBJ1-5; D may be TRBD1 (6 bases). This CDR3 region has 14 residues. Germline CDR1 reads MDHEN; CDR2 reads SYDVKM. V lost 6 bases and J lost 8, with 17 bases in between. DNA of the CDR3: TGTGCCAGCAGACACAGGGACTTTGTGGAGCCCCAGCATTTT. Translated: CASRHRDFVEPQHF.

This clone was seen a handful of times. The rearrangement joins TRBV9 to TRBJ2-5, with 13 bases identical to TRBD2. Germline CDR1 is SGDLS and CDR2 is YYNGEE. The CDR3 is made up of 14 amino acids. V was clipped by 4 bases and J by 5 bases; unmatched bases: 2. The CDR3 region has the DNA TGTGCCAGCAGCTCGGGACTAGCGGGGGAGACCCAGTACTTC. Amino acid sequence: CASSSGLAGETQYF.

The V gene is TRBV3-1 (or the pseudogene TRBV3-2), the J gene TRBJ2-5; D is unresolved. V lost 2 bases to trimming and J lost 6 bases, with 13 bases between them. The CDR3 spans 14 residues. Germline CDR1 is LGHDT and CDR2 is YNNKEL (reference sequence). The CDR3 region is CASSQPGGVQTQYF. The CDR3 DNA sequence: TGTGCCAGCAGCCAACCGGGCGGTGTACAGACCCAGTACTTC.

The CDR3 region is CASSHDRVYNSPLHF. The CDR3 bases are TGTGCCAGCAGCCACGACAGAGTTTATAATTCACCCCTCCACTTT. V usage is TRBV7-2 and J usage is TRBJ1-6, with D perhaps matching TRBD1 (5 bases). The CDR3 loop spans 15 amino acids. Looked up from germline, CDR1 is SGHTA and CDR2 is FQGNSA. V gave up 5 bases and J gave up 4 bases, with 12 bases separating them.